Each of the 22 T cell receptor beta chains below was sequenced from the same sample in a study of blood T cell repertoires in COVID-19. Libraries were prepared by immunoSEQ multiplex PCR; TCRdb keeps only in-frame clonotypes and omits some of them. The sample has 200,000 to 250,000 clones, over 65% seen once. Sequencing used peripheral blood. These receptors were obtained from a woman aged 70-85 years with active or convalescent COVID-19.

This chain joins TRBV7-9 and TRBJ1-2, with a possible D match to TRBD1 (6 bases). CDR3 length equals 14 residues. The ends were cut back, 2 bases at V and 8 bases at J, with 15 bases in the middle. CDR1 is SEHNR and CDR2 is FQNEAQ in the germline V gene (reference sequence). This CDR3 is CASSLILGARGYTF. The DNA for the CDR3 is TGTGCCAGCAGCTTAATCCTGGGGGCAAGGGGCTACACCTTC.

The chain employs TRBV3-1 (or the pseudogene TRBV3-2) and TRBJ2-2, with D unresolved. Deletions cut 0 bases from V and 1 base from J, with 12 bases between. Germline lookup yields CDR1 LGHDT and CDR2 YNNKEL (reference sequence). CDR3 length: 17 amino acids. The chain's CDR3 is CASSQEYAEVNTGELFF. The CDR3 coding sequence is TGTGCCAGCAGCCAAGAATATGCGGAAGTGAACACCGGGGAGCTGTTTTTT.

Here the CDR3 DNA reads TGCGCCAGCAGCTTTGGGGGCTCCGTGGTCTCCTACAATGAGCAGTTCTTC. Translation gives CASSFGGSVVSYNEQFF. The chain employs TRBV5-1 and TRBJ2-1; possible D gene TRBD1, 6 bases. The CDR3 covers 17 residues. V lost 2 bases and J lost 0, with 15 bases in between. Germline-derived CDR1 and CDR2 are SGHRS and YFSETQ.

The V and J genes are TRBV19 and TRBJ2-7; 11 bases match TRBD1. Looked up from germline, CDR1 is LNHDA and CDR2 is SQIVND (reference sequence). This CDR3 contains 15 residues. Trimming removed 6 bases from V and 1 base from J; junction bases left unmatched: 5. The CDR3 protein is CASRSGQGASYEQYF. The CDR3 nucleotides are TGTGCCAGTAGATCCGGACAGGGGGCATCCTACGAGCAGTACTTC.

The V gene is TRBV19, the J gene TRBJ2-7, with 15 bases aligning to TRBD2. The trim removed 6 bases at V and 3 bases at J, leaving 12 bases unmatched. In germline, CDR1 is LNHDA, CDR2 SQIVND (reference sequence). The CDR3 covers 18 residues. DNA for the CDR3: TGTGCCAGTAGCCCCTTCGGGACTAGCGGGAGGACCAGCTACGAGCAGTACTTC. Translated: CASSPFGTSGRTSYEQYF. The full variable domain, rest sourced from reference TRBV19 and TRBJ2-7, is DGGITQSPKYLFRKEGQNVTLSCEQNLNHDAMYWYRQDPGQGLRLIYYSQIVNDFQKGDIAEGYSVSREKKESFPLTVTSAQKNPTAFYLCASSPFGTSGRTSYEQYFGPGTRLTVT.

Regarding this clone: Relative to the germline gene, one junction end is altered; a read error may explain this. The chain employs TRBV6-6 and TRBJ1-1; no definite D call. The length of the CDR3 is 16 residues. Germline V gene data show CDR1 as MNHNY and CDR2 as SVGAGI (reference sequence). The CDR3 DNA is TGTGCCAGCAGTTACCCCCATACGGAGGTGAAAACTGAAGCTTTCTTT. It codes for CASSYPHTEVKTEAFF.

The V gene is TRBV7-2, the J gene TRBJ1-2; D is perhaps TRBD1 (6 bases). Germline CDR1 and CDR2: SGHTA and FQGNSA. The CDR3 contains 14 residues. Trimming shortened V by 2 bases and J by 4 bases, and 11 bases separated the two germline ends. The CDR3 DNA sequence: TGTGCCAGCAGCTTAAACAGGGAGAGCTATGGCTACACCTTC. This translates into CASSLNRESYGYTF. Supplemented by reference TRBV7-2 and TRBJ1-2, the full variable domain reads GAGVSQSPSNKVTEKGKDVELRCDPISGHTALYWYRQSLGQGLEFLIYFQGNSAPDKSGLPSDRFSAERTGGSVSTLTIQRTQQEDSAVYLCASSLNRESYGYTFGSGTRLTVV.

V usage is TRBV29-1 and J usage is TRBJ1-1; D may be TRBD1 (6 bases). Trimming stripped 6 bases from V and 6 bases from J, with 14 bases between. CDR1 and CDR2 (germline): SQVTM, ANQGSEA. This CDR3 comprises 12 residues. CDR3 sequence reads: CSVLQGGAEAFF. DNA for the CDR3: TGCAGCGTCCTACAGGGAGGGGCTGAAGCTTTCTTT.

This clone turned up a few times. The chain is built from TRBV15 and TRBJ2-1; 8 bases are shared with TRBD2. This CDR3 has 16 amino acids. With V trimmed by 4 bases and J by 4 bases, 9 bases remained unmatched. CDR1 LNHNV and CDR2 YYDKDF come from the germline V gene (reference sequence). The CDR3 is CATSKLRLAPYNEQFF. The DNA of the CDR3 is TGTGCCACCAGCAAGCTTCGACTAGCGCCGTACAATGAGCAGTTCTTC.

This chain uses TRBV5-1 with TRBJ2-3; D unresolved. Trimming pared 4 bases from V and 5 bases from J, leaving 5 bases between. Germline V gives CDR1 SGHRS, CDR2 YFSETQ. The CDR3 covers 11 residues. The CDR3 sequence is CASSVGDTQYF. The CDR3 DNA is TGCGCCAGCAGCGTCGGAGATACGCAGTATTTT.

The gene calls are TRBV15 and TRBJ1-2; D remains ambiguous. Trimming stripped 0 bases from V and 8 bases from J, with 16 bases between. Looked up from germline, CDR1 is LNHNV and CDR2 is YYDKDF (reference sequence). The CDR3 consists of 15 residues. CDR3 protein: CATSRDPPGSRGYTF. The CDR3 nucleotides are TGTGCCACCAGCAGAGATCCCCCCGGGTCGAGGGGCTACACCTTC.

This rearrangement joins TRBV5-1 to TRBJ2-1; TRBD2 matches 12 bases. Germline lookup yields CDR1 SGHRS and CDR2 YFSETQ. With 3 bases clipped from V and 9 bases from J, the junction kept 10 bases outside the gene matches. There are 16 residues in the CDR3. CDR3 residues: CASSSGLAGPSSEQFF. CDR3 bases: TGCGCCAGCAGCTCTGGACTAGCGGGACCTTCGAGTGAGCAGTTCTTC.

The rearrangement joins TRBV5-1 to TRBJ2-3; D is perhaps TRBD1 (6 bases). The germline V gene encodes CDR1 SGHRS and CDR2 YFSETQ. CDR3 size: 15 residues. V lost 3 bases and J lost 2, with 13 bases in between. This chain's CDR3 is CASSSRDTSTDTQYF. The CDR3 region has the DNA TGCGCCAGCAGCTCCCGGGACACCTCCACAGATACGCAGTATTTT.

The V gene is TRBV2, the J gene TRBJ2-7; TRBD2 matches at 7 bases. The CDR3 extends over 17 amino acids. In germline, CDR1 is SNHLY, CDR2 FYNNEI. V shed 5 bases and J 0 bases; nucleotides not matched to a gene: 13. The CDR3 region has the DNA TGTGCCAGCAGTAGACTCCTAGCGGTTCCCGTCTCCTACGAGCAGTACTTC. Its protein product is CASSRLLAVPVSYEQYF.

This rearrangement joins TRBV7-2 to TRBJ2-1, with TRBD2 identical over 11 bases. CDR1 and CDR2 from the germline V gene are SGHTA and FQGNSA. CDR3 length: 15 amino acids. Trimming removed 1 base from V and 12 bases from J; junction bases left unmatched: 8. The CDR3 here is CASSLDYSSGRWQFF. The CDR3 coding sequence is TGTGCCAGCAGCTTAGACTATTCTAGCGGGAGGTGGCAGTTCTTC. The full variable domain, in which reference TRBV7-2 and TRBJ2-1 provide the parts outside the CDR3, is GAGVSQSPSNKVTEKGKDVELRCDPISGHTALYWYRQSLGQGLEFLIYFQGNSAPDKSGLPSDRFSAERTGGSVSTLTIQRTQQEDSAVYLCASSLDYSSGRWQFFGPGTRLTVL.

This clone was seen a few times. The chain carries TRBV3-1 (or the pseudogene TRBV3-2) and TRBJ2-1; TRBD1 agrees at 7 bases. J lost 7 bases, V lost 0 bases, and 6 bases had no gene match. Germline values: CDR1 LGHDT, CDR2 YNNKEL (reference sequence). The CDR3 extends over 15 amino acids. The CDR3 bases are TGTGCCAGCAGCCAAGATTGGGACAGCGAAAATGAGCAGTTCTTC. Amino acid sequence: CASSQDWDSENEQFF.

J is TRBJ1-4 and V is TRBV5-4, with TRBD1 identical over 9 bases. Trimming removed 4 bases from V and 11 bases from J; junction bases left unmatched: 15. CDR3 length: 16 amino acids. Germline V gene sequence: CDR1 SGHNT, CDR2 YYREEE (reference sequence). DNA for the CDR3: TGTGCCAGCAGCCCGGACAGGGGCGCCGGTAAAGGGAAACTGTTTTTT. Its translation: CASSPDRGAGKGKLFF.

The V gene is TRBV4-3, the J gene TRBJ1-6; 9 bases line up with TRBD1. V lost 5 bases to trimming and J lost 9 bases; unmatched junction nucleotides: 5. The CDR3 is made up of 14 amino acids. Germline V gene sequence: CDR1 LGHNA, CDR2 YSLEER. The CDR3 DNA sequence: TGCGCCAGCAGCAACGACAGGGGGACTTCACCCCTCCACTTT. Amino acid sequence: CASSNDRGTSPLHF.

This clone is a singleton in its sample. The gene calls are TRBV9 and TRBJ2-3; perhaps TRBD2 as D (6 bases). From germline, CDR1 is SGDLS and CDR2 YYNGEE. V lost 0 bases and J 3 bases, leaving 8 bases between the germline ends. The CDR3 runs 14 residues. The CDR3 DNA is TGTGCCAGCAGCGTAGCCAGCGGGACAGATACGCAGTATTTT. Its translation is CASSVASGTDTQYF.

The CDR3 is CASSVGRLAGGRNEQFF. CDR3 bases: TGTGCCAGCAGCGTAGGGAGACTAGCGGGAGGACGCAATGAGCAGTTCTTC. This sequence joins TRBV9 and TRBJ2-1, with 13 bases aligning to TRBD2. This CDR3 is 17 amino acids long. The trim removed 0 bases at V and 6 bases at J, leaving 6 bases unmatched. CDR1 is SGDLS, CDR2 YYNGEE, per germline.

The V and J genes are TRBV30 and TRBJ1-6; possibly TRBD1 for D (6 bases). Looked up from germline, CDR1 is GTSNPN and CDR2 is SVGIG (reference sequence). This CDR3 comprises 12 residues. V gave up 3 bases and J gave up 11 bases, with 11 bases separating them. CDR3 bases: TGTGCCTGGAGAGGACAGTCGCCACCCCTCCACTTT. It codes for CAWRGQSPPLHF.

The gene calls are TRBV4-2 and TRBJ1-2; tentative D call: TRBD1 (6 bases). V dropped 0 bases and J dropped 8 bases, with 13 bases sitting between them. The CDR3 has 14 amino acids. Looked up from germline, CDR1 is LGHNA and CDR2 is YNFKEQ. In DNA form, the CDR3 reads TGTGCCAGCAGCCAAGAGGTCCCAGGGGTCGGCTACACCTTC. It translates to CASSQEVPGVGYTF.